This T cell receptor (beta chain) was captured in a study of blood T cell repertoires in COVID-19. About the study: Collection of acute and convalescent COVID-19 samples took place in the United States, Italy and Spain. PBMCs, B-cell-depleted T cells, or T cells provided the cDNA or gDNA that made up the material.

As processed by the authors: Estimated nucleated cell counts came from reference gene primer amplification. Here immunoSEQ multiplex PCR was the method, and the copy in TCRdb shows in-frame clones only, minus some. V, J and clone size derive from that table, while D and trimming were established from the DNA sequence. The repertoire includes hundreds of thousands of clones, 80% to 90% of them detected once, and around 1% sits in the top ten. Germline V gene data show CDR1 as SGHDN and CDR2 as FVKESK. J was trimmed by 7 bases and V by 0 bases; bases with no gene match: 12. This CDR3 spans 18 amino acids. Cohort 3 recovered donors had two negative PCRs, clearance, or symptom resolution.

Sequenced input: PBMCs or T cells enriched from blood (not recorded which). The chain employs TRBV14 and TRBJ2-1; TRBD1 matches at 10 bases. The sequence derives from a man between 18 and 29 years old who had recovered from COVID-19. The CDR3 loop reads CASSQDGKWDRGRNEQFF. The DNA for the CDR3 is TGTGCCAGCAGCCAAGATGGTAAATGGGACAGGGGTAGGAATGAGCAGTTCTTC.